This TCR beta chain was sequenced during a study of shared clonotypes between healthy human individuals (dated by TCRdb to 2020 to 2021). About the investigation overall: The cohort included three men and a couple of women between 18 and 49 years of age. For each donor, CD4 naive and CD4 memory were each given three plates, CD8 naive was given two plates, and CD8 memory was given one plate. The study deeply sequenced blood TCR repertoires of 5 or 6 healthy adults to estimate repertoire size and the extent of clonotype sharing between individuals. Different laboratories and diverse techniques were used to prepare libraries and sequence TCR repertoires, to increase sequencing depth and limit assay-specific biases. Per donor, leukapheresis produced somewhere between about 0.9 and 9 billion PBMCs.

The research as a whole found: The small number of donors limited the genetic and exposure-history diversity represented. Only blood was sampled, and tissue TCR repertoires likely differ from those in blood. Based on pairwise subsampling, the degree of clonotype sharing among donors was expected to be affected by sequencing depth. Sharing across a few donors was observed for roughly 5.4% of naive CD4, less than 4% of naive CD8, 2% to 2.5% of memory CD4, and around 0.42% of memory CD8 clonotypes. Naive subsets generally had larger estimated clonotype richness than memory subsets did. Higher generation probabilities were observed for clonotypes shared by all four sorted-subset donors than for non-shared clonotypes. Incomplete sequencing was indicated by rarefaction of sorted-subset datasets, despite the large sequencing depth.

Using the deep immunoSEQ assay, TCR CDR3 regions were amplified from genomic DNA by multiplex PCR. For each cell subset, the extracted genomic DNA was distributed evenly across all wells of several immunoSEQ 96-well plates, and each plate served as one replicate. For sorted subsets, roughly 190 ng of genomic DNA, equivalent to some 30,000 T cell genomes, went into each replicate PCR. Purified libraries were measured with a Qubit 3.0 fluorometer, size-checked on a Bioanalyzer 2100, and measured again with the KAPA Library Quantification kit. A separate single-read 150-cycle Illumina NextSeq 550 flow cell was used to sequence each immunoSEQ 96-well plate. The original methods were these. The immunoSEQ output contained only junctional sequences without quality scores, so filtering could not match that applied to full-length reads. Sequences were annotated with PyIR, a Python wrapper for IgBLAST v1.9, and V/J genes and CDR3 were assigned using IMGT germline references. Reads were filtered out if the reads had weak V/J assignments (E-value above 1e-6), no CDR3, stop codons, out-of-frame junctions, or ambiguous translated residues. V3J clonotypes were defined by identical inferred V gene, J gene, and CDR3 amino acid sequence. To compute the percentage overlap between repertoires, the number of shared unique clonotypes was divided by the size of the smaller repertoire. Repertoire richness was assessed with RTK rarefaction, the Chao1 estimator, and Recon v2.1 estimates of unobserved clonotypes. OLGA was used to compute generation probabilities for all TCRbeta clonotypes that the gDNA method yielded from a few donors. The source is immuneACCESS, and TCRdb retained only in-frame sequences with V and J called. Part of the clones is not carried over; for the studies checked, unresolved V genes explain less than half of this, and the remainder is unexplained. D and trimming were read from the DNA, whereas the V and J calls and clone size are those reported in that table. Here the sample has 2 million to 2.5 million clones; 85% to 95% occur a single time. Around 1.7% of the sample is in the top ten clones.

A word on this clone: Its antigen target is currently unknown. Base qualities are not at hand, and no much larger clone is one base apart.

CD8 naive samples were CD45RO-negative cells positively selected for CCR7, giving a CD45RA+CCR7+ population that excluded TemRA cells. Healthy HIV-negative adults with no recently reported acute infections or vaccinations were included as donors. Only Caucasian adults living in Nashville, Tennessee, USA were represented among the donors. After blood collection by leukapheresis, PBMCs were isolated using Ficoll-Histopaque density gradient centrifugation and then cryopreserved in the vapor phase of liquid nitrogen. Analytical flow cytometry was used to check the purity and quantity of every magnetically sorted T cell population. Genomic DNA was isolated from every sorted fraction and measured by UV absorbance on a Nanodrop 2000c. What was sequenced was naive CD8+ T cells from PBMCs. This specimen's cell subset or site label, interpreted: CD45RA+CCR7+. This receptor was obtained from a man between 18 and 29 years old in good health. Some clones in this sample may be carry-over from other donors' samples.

The CDR3 region reads CASSPRGRTEAFF. In nucleotide form, the sequence is TGTGCCAGCAGCCCCCGGGGGCGGACTGAAGCTTTCTTT. Recombination linked TRBV9 to TRBJ1-1; the D gene is perhaps TRBD1, on 6 matching bases. Based on the germline V gene, the CDR1 and CDR2 sequences are SGDLS and YYNGEE. V was cut back by 4 bases and J by 5 bases, leaving a gap of 12 bases between them. The CDR3 sequence holds 13 residues, the cysteine and phenylalanine included. Only CDR3 DNA is held: 39 bases, read in frame from base 1.